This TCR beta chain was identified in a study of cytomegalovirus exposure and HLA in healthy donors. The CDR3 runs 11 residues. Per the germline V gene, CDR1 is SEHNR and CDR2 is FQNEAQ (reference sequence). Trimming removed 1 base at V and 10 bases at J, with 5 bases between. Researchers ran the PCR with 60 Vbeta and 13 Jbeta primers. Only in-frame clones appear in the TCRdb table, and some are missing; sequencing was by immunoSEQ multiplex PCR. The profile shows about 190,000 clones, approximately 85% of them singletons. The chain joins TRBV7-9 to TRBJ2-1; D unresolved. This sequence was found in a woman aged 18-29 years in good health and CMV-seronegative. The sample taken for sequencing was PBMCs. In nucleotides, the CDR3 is TGTGCCAGCAGCTTAGAGCCAGAGCAGTTCTTC. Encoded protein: CASSLEPEQFF.